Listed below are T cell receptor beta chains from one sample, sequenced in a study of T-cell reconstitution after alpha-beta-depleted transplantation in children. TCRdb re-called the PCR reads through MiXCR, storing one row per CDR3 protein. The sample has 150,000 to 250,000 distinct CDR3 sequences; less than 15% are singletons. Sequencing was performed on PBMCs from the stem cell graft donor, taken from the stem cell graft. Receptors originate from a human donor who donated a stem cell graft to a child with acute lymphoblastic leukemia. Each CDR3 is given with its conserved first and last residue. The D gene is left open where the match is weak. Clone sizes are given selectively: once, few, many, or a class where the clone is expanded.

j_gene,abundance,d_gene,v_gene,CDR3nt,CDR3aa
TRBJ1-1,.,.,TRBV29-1,TGCAGCGTTGAAGGGGGCGAGACCTCGACCACTGAAGCTTTCTTT,CSVEGGETSTTEAFF
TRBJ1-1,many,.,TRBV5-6,TGTGCCAGCAGCCCATTCGGCAGGGTCGCCCTGAACACTGAAGCTTTCTTT,CASSPFGRVALNTEAFF
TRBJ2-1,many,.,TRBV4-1,TGCGCCAGCAGCCAAGAGCGGGATTCTGAGCAGTTCTTC,CASSQERDSEQFF
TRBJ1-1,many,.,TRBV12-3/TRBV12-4,TGTGCCAGCAGTTTAGGTAAAGGGGATAGAGCTTTCTTT,CASSLGKGDRAFF
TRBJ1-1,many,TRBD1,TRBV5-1,TGTGCCAGCAGTTTGACAGGGGGCACTGAAGCTTTCTTT,CASSLTGGTEAFF
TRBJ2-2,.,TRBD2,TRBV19,TGTGCCAGTAGTCGGACTAGCGGGCTCACCGGGGAGCTGTTTTTT,CASSRTSGLTGELFF
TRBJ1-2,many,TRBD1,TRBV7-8,TGTGCCAGCAGCCCCACAGGGACAGGGCGTATTCGCGGCTACACCTTC,CASSPTGTGRIRGYTF
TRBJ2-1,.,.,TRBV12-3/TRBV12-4,TGTGCCAGCAGTTTATCCGAGTACAATGAGCAGTTCTTC,CASSLSEYNEQFF
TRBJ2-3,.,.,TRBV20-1,TGCACTGCTAGACCTCTCGATGGTACAATGTTAGATACGCAGTATTTT,CTARPLDGTMLDTQYF
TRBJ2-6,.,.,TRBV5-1,TGCGCCAGCAGCTTGACAGGGACATCGGGGGCCAACGTCCTGACTTTC,CASSLTGTSGANVLTF
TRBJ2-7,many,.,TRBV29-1,TGCAGCGCCCTCGGAGTCGGCCACGAGCAGTACTTC,CSALGVGHEQYF
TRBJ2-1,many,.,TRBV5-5,TGTGCCAGCAGCTTTAGCCCCAGCTCCTACAATGAGCAGTTCTTC,CASSFSPSSYNEQFF
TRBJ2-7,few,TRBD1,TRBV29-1,TGCAGCGTTGCGCAGGGGGCCTACGAGCAGTACTTC,CSVAQGAYEQYF
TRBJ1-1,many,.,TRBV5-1,TGCGCCAGCAGCTTGGTTTCGGGGTTGAACACTGAAGCTTTCTTT,CASSLVSGLNTEAFF
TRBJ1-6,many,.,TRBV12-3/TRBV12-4,TGTGCCAGCAGTAAGACAAATAATTCACCCCTCCACTTT,CASSKTNNSPLHF
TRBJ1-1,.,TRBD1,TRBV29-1,TGCAGCGTTGAAGATTCAGGGGGAGGAGGGACTGAAGCTTTCTTT,CSVEDSGGGGTEAFF
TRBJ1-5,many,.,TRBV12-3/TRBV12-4,TGTGCCAGCAGTTCTCGGGACATAAGCAATCAGCCCCAGCATTTT,CASSSRDISNQPQHF
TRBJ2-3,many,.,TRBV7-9,TGTGCCAGCAGCCCAAGAGCGGCAGATACGCAGTATTTT,CASSPRAADTQYF
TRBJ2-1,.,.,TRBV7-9,TGTGCCAGCAGGCCCTCCTCGACTAGTTTGGGAGGTGAGCAGTTCTTC,CASRPSSTSLGGEQFF
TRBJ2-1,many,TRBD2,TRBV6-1,TGTGCCAGCAGTGAAGCTGCGGGAGGGCCCCGGCAGTTCTTC,CASSEAAGGPRQFF